The rows below give T cell receptor beta chains drawn from one sample of a study of T cell responses to AZD1222 COVID-19 vaccine. Clones were sequenced by immunoSEQ multiplex PCR, and TCRdb holds only the in-frame ones, with some missing. The data hold some 83,000 clones, with about 82% observed a single time. The starting material was peripheral blood, obtained on day 0 of AZD1222 vaccination. The receptor set was obtained from an adult in good health. Both conserved end residues are part of each CDR3. The D gene is left open where the match is weak. Size is omitted from some rows. Given values are once, few, many or a class for expanded clones.

d_call clone_size j_call v_call cdr3_aa cdr3_nt
. . TRBJ2-5 TRBV6-2/TRBV6-3 CASSPGRGQIETQYF TGTGCCAGCAGCCCGGGCCGTGGACAGATAGAGACCCAGTACTTC
. . TRBJ2-5 TRBV30 CAWENPDSKETQYF TGTGCCTGGGAAAACCCGGACAGCAAAGAGACCCAGTACTTC
TRBD2 . TRBJ2-5 TRBV27 CASSLTGLAETQYF TGTGCCAGCAGTTTAACGGGACTAGCGGAGACCCAGTACTTC
TRBD1 . TRBJ1-3 TRBV18 CASFDRVGGNTIYF TGTGCCAGCTTCGACAGGGTCGGTGGAAACACCATATATTTT
. . TRBJ2-2 TRBV5-6 CASSLFGQNTGELFF TGTGCCAGCAGCTTGTTTGGCCAGAACACCGGGGAGCTGTTTTTT
TRBD2 once TRBJ2-7 TRBV18 CASSGTSGSYEQYF TGTGCCAGCTCCGGGACTAGCGGATCCTACGAGCAGTACTTC
TRBD1 few TRBJ2-2 TRBV12-5 CASGPYGTGTAGELFF TGTGCTAGTGGTCCCTACGGGACAGGGACAGCCGGGGAGCTGTTTTTT
. . TRBJ1-5 TRBV18 CASSPGGRNQPQHF TGTGCCAGCTCACCGGGGGGGCGCAATCAGCCCCAGCATTTT
TRBD1 . TRBJ2-5 TRBV6-2/TRBV6-3 CASSLGQGRQETQYF TGTGCCAGCAGTTTAGGACAGGGGCGCCAAGAGACCCAGTACTTC
TRBD1 . TRBJ2-2 TRBV11-3 CASSTRQGTGELFF TGTGCCAGCAGCACACGACAGGGGACCGGGGAGCTGTTTTTT
. once TRBJ2-7 TRBV11-2 CASSLNNYPTYEQYF TGTGCCAGCAGCTTGAATAACTACCCTACCTACGAGCAGTACTTC
TRBD2 . TRBJ2-5 TRBV19 CASSIESGRELHSRETQYF TGTGCCAGTAGTATAGAATCAGGGAGGGAGCTCCATTCGAGAGAGACCCAGTACTTC
. once TRBJ1-4 TRBV2 CASSEARGRVEKLFF TGTGCCAGCAGTGAAGCAAGAGGGCGGGTTGAAAAACTGTTTTTT
TRBD2 . TRBJ2-7 TRBV5-1 CASAGNHGGGLAGTSYVQYF TGCGCCAGCGCCGGGAATCATGGAGGGGGACTAGCGGGAACCTCCTACGTTCAGTACTTC
TRBD2 . TRBJ2-7 TRBV5-1 CASSLLLGGASYEQYF TGCGCCAGCAGCTTGCTCTTGGGAGGGGCCTCCTACGAGCAGTACTTC
. once TRBJ1-4 TRBV18 CASSPPGPIFNEKLFF TGTGCCAGCTCACCACCAGGACCCATTTTTAATGAAAAACTGTTTTTT
TRBD1 . TRBJ1-5 TRBV28 CASSPDRGQPQHF TGTGCCAGCAGTCCGGACAGGGGTCAGCCCCAGCATTTT
TRBD2 . TRBJ2-7 TRBV5-1 CASSSARGARTYEQYF TGCGCCAGCAGCTCCGCGCGGGGGGCCCGAACCTACGAGCAGTACTTC
TRBD2 . TRBJ2-1 TRBV3-1/TRBV3-2 CASSQVTSFAGEQFF TGTGCCAGCAGCCAAGTGACTAGCTTTGCAGGTGAGCAGTTCTTC
TRBD1 once TRBJ2-7 TRBV7-9 CASSHRDRGSYEQYF TGTGCCAGCAGCCACCGGGACAGGGGATCCTACGAGCAGTACTTC
. . TRBJ1-2 TRBV25-1 CASSEFGGSSYGYTF TGTGCCAGCAGTGAATTCGGGGGTTCTAGCTATGGCTACACCTTC
. . TRBJ1-1 TRBV5-1 CASSLASYTEAFF TGCGCCAGCAGCTTGGCCAGCTACACTGAAGCTTTCTTT
. few TRBJ1-5 TRBV19 CASSFPYSNQPQHF TGTGCCAGTAGTTTCCCCTATAGCAATCAGCCCCAGCATTTT
TRBD1 . TRBJ1-2 TRBV6-1 CASSEPGQGGGYTF TGTGCCAGCAGTGAACCGGGACAGGGTGGGGGCTACACCTTC
. . TRBJ2-7 TRBV11-2 CASSSTASQGEQYF TGTGCCAGCAGCTCGACAGCTTCCCAGGGAGAGCAGTACTTC
. once TRBJ2-5 TRBV2 CASDTEGETQYF TGTGCCAGCGATACCGAGGGGGAGACCCAGTACTTC
TRBD2 . TRBJ2-3 TRBV19 CASTRGGRTDTQYF TGTGCCAGCACACGGGGGGGCCGAACAGATACGCAGTATTTT
TRBD1 . TRBJ1-1 TRBV19 CASSTSDRDPEAFF TGTGCCAGTAGTACCTCGGACAGGGACCCTGAAGCTTTCTTT
. once TRBJ2-7 TRBV28 CASSQPDRQELYEQYF TGTGCCAGCAGTCAACCTGACCGACAGGAACTCTACGAGCAGTACTTC
. once TRBJ1-2 TRBV18 CASSPPEGRDGYGYTF TGTGCCAGCTCACCACCAGAGGGAAGAGATGGCTATGGCTACACCTTC
TRBD2 once TRBJ2-3 TRBV27 CASSSRLAGLSTDTQYF TGTGCCAGCAGTTCAAGACTAGCGGGATTAAGCACAGATACGCAGTATTTT
. . TRBJ2-6 TRBV30 CAWSVLPPGANVLTF TGTGCCTGGAGTGTACTGCCCCCTGGGGCCAACGTCCTGACTTTC
TRBD1 . TRBJ1-6 TRBV7-2 CASSFQGANSPLHF TGTGCCAGCAGCTTTCAGGGGGCGAATTCACCCCTCCACTTT
TRBD1 . TRBJ2-2 TRBV7-2 CASSLDEQGWTGELFF TGTGCCAGCAGCTTAGATGAACAGGGGTGGACCGGGGAGCTGTTTTTT
. once TRBJ2-1 TRBV13 CASSLTPPRIAGNEQFF TGTGCCAGCAGCTTAACCCCTCCTAGAATAGCAGGCAATGAGCAGTTCTTC
TRBD2 . TRBJ2-1 TRBV10-3 CAISITSGGIYNEQFF TGTGCCATCAGTATTACTAGCGGAGGAATTTACAATGAGCAGTTCTTC
. . TRBJ1-1 TRBV27 CASSLPDGTEAFF TGTGCCAGCAGTTTACCCGATGGCACTGAAGCTTTCTTT
TRBD1 . TRBJ2-1 TRBV27 CASKNPTGTGAYNEQFF TGTGCCAGCAAGAATCCTACCGGGACAGGGGCCTACAATGAGCAGTTCTTC
TRBD1 . TRBJ1-2 TRBV7-8 CASSFGTETRYTF TGTGCCAGCAGCTTTGGGACAGAGACGCGCTACACCTTC